This note documents a single T cell receptor (beta chain) sequence. This record comes from a study of cytomegalovirus exposure and HLA in healthy donors. In the study overall: About 83 million unique TCRs from HLA-typed donors made up an early data release.

PCR primers comprised 60 Vbeta and 13 Jbeta primers. Sequenced by immunoSEQ multiplex PCR; TCRdb stores in-frame clones only, minus some. The data contain about 140,000 clones, around 79% of them singletons. The CDR3 is made up of 13 amino acids. Deletions cut 10 bases from V and 1 base from J, with 11 bases between. Germline V gene data show CDR1 as MNHNS and CDR2 as SASEGT. The rearrangement uses TRBV6-1 and TRBJ1-3; no clear D. This sequence was found in a woman in her thirties or forties in good health and CMV-seronegative. The sequencing sample was made of PBMCs. This chain's CDR3 is CAIPSVSGNTIYF. The DNA of the CDR3 is TGTGCCATCCCGTCGGTGTCTGGAAACACCATATATTTT.